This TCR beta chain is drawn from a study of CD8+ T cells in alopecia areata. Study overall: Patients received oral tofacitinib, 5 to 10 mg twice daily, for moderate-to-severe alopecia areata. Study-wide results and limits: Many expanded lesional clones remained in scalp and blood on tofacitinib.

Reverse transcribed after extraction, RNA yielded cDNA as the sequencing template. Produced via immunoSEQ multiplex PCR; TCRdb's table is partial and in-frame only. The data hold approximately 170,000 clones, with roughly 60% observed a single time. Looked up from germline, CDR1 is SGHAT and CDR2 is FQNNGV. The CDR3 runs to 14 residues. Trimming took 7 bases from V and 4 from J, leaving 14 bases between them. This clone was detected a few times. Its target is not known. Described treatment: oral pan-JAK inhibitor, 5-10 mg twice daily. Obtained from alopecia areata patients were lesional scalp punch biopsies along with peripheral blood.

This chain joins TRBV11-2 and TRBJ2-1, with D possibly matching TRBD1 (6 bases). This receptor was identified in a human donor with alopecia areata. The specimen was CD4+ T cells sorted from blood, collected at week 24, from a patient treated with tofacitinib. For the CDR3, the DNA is TGTGCCAGCACCCAATACCAGGGGTACAATGAGCAGTTCTTC. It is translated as CASTQYQGYNEQFF.